This T cell receptor (beta chain) was profiled in a study of T cells after yellow fever vaccination. Study findings and constraints: Once the booster was given, most primary-vaccination clones reappeared, at about 97% for CD4 and approximately 88% for CD8. The CD4 and CD8 compartments had a small share of their clonotypes in common.

This CDR3 has 14 residues. The V gene's germline CDR1 is MNHEY and CDR2 SMNVEV (reference sequence). With 6 bases removed from V and 3 bases from J, the gap between germline ends came to 12 bases. There are a few counts of this clonotype. Antigen unknown. They built TCR cDNA with 5'RACE template switching, a step that put in a universal primer site and UMIs. MiXCR was run by TCRdb on the 5' RACE reads, yielding one entry per CDR3 protein. This table has 120,000 or so distinct CDR3 sequences, 15% appearing once. This TCR was recovered from a man between 18 and 29 years old who received the YFV17D yellow fever vaccine. This chain links TRBV27 with TRBJ2-1; D is ambiguous. Sequenced here: CD8+ T cells sorted from PBMCs, sampled 5 days after the yellow fever booster vaccination. The CDR3 sequence is CASSLAYGYNEQFF. CDR3 DNA sequence: TGTGCCAGCAGCCTCGCCTATGGCTACAATGAGCAGTTCTTC.